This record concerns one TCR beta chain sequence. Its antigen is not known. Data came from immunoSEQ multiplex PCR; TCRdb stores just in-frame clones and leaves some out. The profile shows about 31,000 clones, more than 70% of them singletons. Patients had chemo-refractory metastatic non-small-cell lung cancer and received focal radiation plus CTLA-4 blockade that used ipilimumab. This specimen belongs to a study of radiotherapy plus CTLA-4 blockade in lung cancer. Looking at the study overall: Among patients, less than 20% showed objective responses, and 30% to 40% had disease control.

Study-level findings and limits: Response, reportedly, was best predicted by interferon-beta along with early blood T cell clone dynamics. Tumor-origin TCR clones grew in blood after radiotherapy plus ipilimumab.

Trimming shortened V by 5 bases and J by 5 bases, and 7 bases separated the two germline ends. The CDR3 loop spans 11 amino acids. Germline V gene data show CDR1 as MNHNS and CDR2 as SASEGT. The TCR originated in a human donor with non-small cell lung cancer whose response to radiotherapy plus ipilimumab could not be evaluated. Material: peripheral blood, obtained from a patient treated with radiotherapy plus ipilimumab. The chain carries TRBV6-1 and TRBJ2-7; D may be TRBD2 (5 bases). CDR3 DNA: TGTGCCAGCAGTAGCGGCCACGAGCAGTACTTC. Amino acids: CASSSGHEQYF.